The T cell receptor beta chain described here comes from a study of shared clonotypes between healthy human individuals. Libraries were prepared by immunoSEQ multiplex PCR; TCRdb keeps only in-frame clonotypes and omits some of them. This sample has some 2 million clones, with 90% to 95% found just once. This CDR3 comprises 13 residues. The ends were cut back, 7 bases at V and 9 bases at J, with 14 bases in the middle. The V gene's germline CDR1 is SGHRS and CDR2 YFSETQ. The sample taken for sequencing was naive CD4+ T cells sorted from blood. The subset here: CD45RA+ positively selected. This sequence was found in a man between 18 and 29 years old in good health. This chain uses TRBV5-1 with TRBJ1-6; D not resolved. For the CDR3, the DNA is TGCGCCAGCTCGGAGGACTTAGGTTCACCCCTCCACTTT. It codes for CASSEDLGSPLHF.